This TCR beta chain comes out of a study of siplizumab effects on memory and regulatory T cells. The germline V and J ends were trimmed by 5 bases and 6 bases, with 10 bases remaining between them. Germline V CDR1 and CDR2: WNHNN, SYGVQD (reference sequence). The CDR3 has 13 amino acids. Details on this clone: No antigen is known for it.

Study-wide points: Sequences below about 10^-5 frequency were poorly captured, limiting mapping of alloreactive clones. The study found that mappable alloreactive CD4+ clones averaged around 68% Treg-derived with siplizumab and around 25% in controls. There appeared to be greater diversity in naive T cells than in memory cells, and naive T cells seemed major contributors to the alloresponse.

TCRdb's copy holds only in-frame clones and misses some; the assay was immunoSEQ multiplex PCR. The repertoire has under 150,000 clones, 94% of them found once; the top ten carry approximately 1.8%. Sample: non-Treg CD4+ T cells sorted from blood. The receptor was derived from a human donor in good health. V usage is TRBV10-1 and J usage is TRBJ2-2, with D hard to call. The CDR3 DNA sequence: TGCGCCAGCAGTCTGCGGACCCCCGGGGAGCTGTTTTTT. Translated: CASSLRTPGELFF.